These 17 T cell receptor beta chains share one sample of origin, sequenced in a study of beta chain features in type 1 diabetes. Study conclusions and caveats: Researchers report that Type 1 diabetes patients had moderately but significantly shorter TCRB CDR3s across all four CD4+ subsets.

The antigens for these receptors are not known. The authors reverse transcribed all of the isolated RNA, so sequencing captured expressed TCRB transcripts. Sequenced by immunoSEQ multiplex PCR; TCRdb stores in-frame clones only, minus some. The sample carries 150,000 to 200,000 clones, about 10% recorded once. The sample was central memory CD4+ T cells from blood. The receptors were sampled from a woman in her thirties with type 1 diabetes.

The CDR3, as DNA: TGTGCCAGCAGCGTAAGGCGGGAGGGCACAGATACGCAGTATTTT. Protein product: CASSVRREGTDTQYF. The rearrangement joins TRBV9 to TRBJ2-3; 8 bases agree with TRBD2. This CDR3 has 15 amino acids. CDR1 SGDLS and CDR2 YYNGEE come from the germline V gene. Trimming cost V 1 base and J 1 base; bases outside gene matches: 2.

Here the CDR3 DNA reads TGTGCCAGCAGTAGGGGAGAGACCCAGTACTTC. Protein sequence: CASSRGETQYF. J is TRBJ2-5 and V is TRBV27; the D gene is possibly TRBD1 (5 bases). Germline V lookup: CDR1 MNHEY, CDR2 SMNVEV (reference sequence). V shed 5 bases and J shed 4 bases, with 5 bases lying between them. This CDR3 contains 11 residues.

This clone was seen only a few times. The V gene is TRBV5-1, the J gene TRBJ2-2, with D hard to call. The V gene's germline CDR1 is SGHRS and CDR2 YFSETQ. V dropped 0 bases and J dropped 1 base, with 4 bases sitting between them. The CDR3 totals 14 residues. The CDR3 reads CASSLGGNTGELFF. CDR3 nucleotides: TGCGCCAGCAGCTTGGGCGGGAACACCGGGGAGCTGTTTTTT.

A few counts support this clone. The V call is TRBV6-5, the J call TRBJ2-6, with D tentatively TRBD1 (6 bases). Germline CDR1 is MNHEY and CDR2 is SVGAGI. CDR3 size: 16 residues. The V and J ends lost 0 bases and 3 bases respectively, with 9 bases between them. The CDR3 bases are TGTGCCAGCAGTTACTCGGCAGGGGTTGGGGCCAACGTCCTGACTTTC. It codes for CASSYSAGVGANVLTF.

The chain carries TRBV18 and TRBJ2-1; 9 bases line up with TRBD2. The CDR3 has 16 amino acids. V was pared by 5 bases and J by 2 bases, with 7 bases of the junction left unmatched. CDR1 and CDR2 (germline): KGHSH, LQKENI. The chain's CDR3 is CASSMISGGTYNEQFF. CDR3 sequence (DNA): TGTGCCAGCTCAATGATTAGCGGGGGCACCTACAATGAGCAGTTCTTC.

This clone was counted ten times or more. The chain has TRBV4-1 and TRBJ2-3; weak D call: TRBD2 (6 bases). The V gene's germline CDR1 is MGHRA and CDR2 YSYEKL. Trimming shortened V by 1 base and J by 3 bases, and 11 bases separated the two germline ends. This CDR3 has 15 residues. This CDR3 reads CASSQVLARTDTQYF. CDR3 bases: TGCGCCAGCAGCCAAGTGCTAGCGAGGACAGATACGCAGTATTTT.

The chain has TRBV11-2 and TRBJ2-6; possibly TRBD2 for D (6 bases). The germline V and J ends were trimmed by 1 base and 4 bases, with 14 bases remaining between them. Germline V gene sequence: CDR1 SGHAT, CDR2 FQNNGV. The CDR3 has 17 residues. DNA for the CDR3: TGTGCCAGCAGCTTAGTTGGGGGACTGAGCGGGGCCAACGTCCTGACTTTC. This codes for CASSLVGGLSGANVLTF.

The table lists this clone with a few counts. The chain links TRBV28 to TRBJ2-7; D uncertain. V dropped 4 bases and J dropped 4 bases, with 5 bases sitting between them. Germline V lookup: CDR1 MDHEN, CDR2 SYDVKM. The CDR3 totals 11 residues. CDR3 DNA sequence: TGTGCCAGCAGTTCTAGGTACGAGCAGTACTTC. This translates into CASSSRYEQYF.

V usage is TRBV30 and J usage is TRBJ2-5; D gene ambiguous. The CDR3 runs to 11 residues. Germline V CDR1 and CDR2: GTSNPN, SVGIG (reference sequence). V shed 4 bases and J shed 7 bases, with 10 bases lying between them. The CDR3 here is CAWKPAGTQYF. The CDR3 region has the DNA TGTGCCTGGAAGCCTGCAGGGACCCAGTACTTC.

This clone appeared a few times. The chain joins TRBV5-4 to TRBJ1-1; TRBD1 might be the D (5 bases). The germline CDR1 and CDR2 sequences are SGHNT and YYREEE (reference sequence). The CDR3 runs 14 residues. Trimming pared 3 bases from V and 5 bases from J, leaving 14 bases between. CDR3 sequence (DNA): TGTGCCAGCAGCTCCGGCGGGGGGAGGACTGAAGCTTTCTTT. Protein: CASSSGGGRTEAFF.

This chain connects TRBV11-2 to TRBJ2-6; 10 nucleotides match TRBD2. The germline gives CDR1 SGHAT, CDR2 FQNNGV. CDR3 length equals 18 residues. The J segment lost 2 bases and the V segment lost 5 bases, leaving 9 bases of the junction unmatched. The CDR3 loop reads CASSAGLAGVAGANVLTF. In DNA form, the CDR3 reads TGTGCCAGCAGCGCTGGGCTAGCGGGAGTTGCTGGGGCCAACGTCCTGACTTTC.

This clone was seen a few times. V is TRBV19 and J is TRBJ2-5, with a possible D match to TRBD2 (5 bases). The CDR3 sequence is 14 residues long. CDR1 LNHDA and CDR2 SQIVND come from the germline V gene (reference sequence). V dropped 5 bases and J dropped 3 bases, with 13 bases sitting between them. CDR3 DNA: TGTGCCAGTAGTGGTACGGGGATGAAAGAGACCCAGTACTTC. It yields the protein CASSGTGMKETQYF. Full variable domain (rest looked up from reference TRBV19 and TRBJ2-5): DGGITQSPKYLFRKEGQNVTLSCEQNLNHDAMYWYRQDPGQGLRLIYYSQIVNDFQKGDIAEGYSVSREKKESFPLTVTSAQKNPTAFYLCASSGTGMKETQYFGPGTRLLVL.

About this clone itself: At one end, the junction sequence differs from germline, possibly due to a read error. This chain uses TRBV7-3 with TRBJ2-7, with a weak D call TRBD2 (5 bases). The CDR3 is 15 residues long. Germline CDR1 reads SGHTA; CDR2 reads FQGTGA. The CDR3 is CASSPFVGVSHEQYF. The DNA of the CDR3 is TGTGCCAGCAGCCCCTTTGTGGGAGTCTCCCACGAGCAGTACTTC. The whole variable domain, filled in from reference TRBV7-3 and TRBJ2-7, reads GAGVSQTPSNKVTEKGKYVELRCDPISGHTALYWYRQSLGQGPEFLIYFQGTGAADDSGLPNDRFFAVRPEGSVSTLKIQRTERGDSAVYLCASSPFVGVSHEQYFGPGTRLTVT.

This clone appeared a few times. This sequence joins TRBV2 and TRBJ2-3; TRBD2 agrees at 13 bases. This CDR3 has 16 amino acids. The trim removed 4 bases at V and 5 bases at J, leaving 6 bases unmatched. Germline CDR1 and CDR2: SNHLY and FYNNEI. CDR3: CASSVGTSGTGDTQYF. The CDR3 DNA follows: TGTGCCAGCAGTGTCGGGACTAGCGGGACGGGAGATACGCAGTATTTT.

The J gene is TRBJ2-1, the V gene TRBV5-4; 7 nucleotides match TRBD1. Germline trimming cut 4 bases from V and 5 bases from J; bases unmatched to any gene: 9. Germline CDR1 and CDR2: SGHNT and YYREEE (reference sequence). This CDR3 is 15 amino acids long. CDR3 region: CASSKTGSQNNEQFF. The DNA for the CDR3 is TGTGCCAGCAGCAAGACAGGGTCCCAGAACAATGAGCAGTTCTTC.

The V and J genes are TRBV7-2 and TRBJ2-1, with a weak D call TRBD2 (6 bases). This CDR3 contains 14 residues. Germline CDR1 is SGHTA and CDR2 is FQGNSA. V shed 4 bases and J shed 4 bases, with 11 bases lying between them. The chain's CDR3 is CASSSPTSYNEQFF. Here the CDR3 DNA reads TGTGCCAGCAGCTCCCCGACTAGTTACAATGAGCAGTTCTTC.

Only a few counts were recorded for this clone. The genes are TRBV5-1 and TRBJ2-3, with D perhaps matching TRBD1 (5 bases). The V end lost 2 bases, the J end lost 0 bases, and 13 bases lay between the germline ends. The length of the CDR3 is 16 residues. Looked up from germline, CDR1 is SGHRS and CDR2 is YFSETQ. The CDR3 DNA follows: TGCGCCAGCAGCTTTATTCTAAAGGGGAGCACAGATACGCAGTATTTT. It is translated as CASSFILKGSTDTQYF.